This TCR beta chain was recovered during a study of T cell changes during pregnancy in multiple sclerosis. The method was immunoSEQ multiplex PCR; TCRdb's version includes in-frame clones alone and lacks a portion of them. The repertoire holds 15,000 or so clones, 80% to 90% seen once, with approximately 18% in the top ten. CDR3 length: 15 residues. The V and J ends lost 0 bases and 1 base, in that order; junction bases with no gene match: 1. Germline-derived CDR1 and CDR2 are SGHRS and YFSETQ. The receptor was derived from a female donor with multiple sclerosis, enrolled in a pregnancy study. Sequences were derived from CD8+ T cells from peripheral blood mononuclear cells, sampled in the first trimester of pregnancy. J is TRBJ2-7 and V is TRBV5-1; 10 bases are shared with TRBD1. The CDR3 DNA is TGCGCCAGCAGCTTGGGGACAGGGGGGTCCTACGAGCAGTACTTC. Protein product: CASSLGTGGSYEQYF.